This T cell receptor (beta chain) was documented in a study of cytomegalovirus exposure and HLA in healthy donors. This clone was seen more than once but under ten times. The PCR had 60 Vbeta and 13 Jbeta primers. Measured with immunoSEQ multiplex PCR; TCRdb has only the in-frame clones, and not every one. The top ten clones hold 3.5% to 5% of a sample with around 160,000 clones, approximately 67% of them seen once. The specimen sequenced was PBMCs. This receptor was identified in a woman under 30 in good health and CMV-seropositive.

The DNA for the CDR3 is TGTGCCAGCAGGGACAGCCCCTACGAGCAGTACTTC. It specifies CASRDSPYEQYF. This rearrangement joins TRBV27 to TRBJ2-7, with D tentatively TRBD1 (6 bases). CDR1 and CDR2 from the germline V gene are MNHEY and SMNVEV (reference sequence). The CDR3 is made up of 12 amino acids. V lost 6 bases to trimming and J lost 2 bases, with 8 bases between them.